These T cell receptor beta chains were read from a single sample in a study of T cell repertoires in cytomegalovirus infection. These receptors' targets are unknown. Each CDR3 protein gets one entry after TCRdb re-called the reads with MiXCR. Of about 160,000 distinct CDR3 sequences detected, about a fifth appear once; the ten largest clones hold 20% to 30%. Sample: CD8+ T cells from cultured PBMCs, taken from culture after CMV antigen stimulation. These receptors originate from a human donor in good health (CMV status not recorded). Some clones in this sample may be carry-over from other donors' samples. Both conserved end residues are part of each CDR3. The D gene is left open where the match is weak. Clone size is not always given. Where it is, it says once, few, many or a class for expanded clones.

cdr3_aa cdr3_nt d_call clone_size j_call v_call
CASEGPTDTQYF TGTGCCAGCGAGGGCCCCACAGATACGCAGTATTTT . few TRBJ2-3 TRBV7-6
CASSRTGIPGLTEAFF TGTGCCAGCAGCCGAACCGGGATACCCGGGCTCACTGAAGCTTTCTTT . few TRBJ1-1 TRBV7-9
CASSAEVTGDTEAFF TGTGCCAGCAGCGCGGAAGTGACAGGCGATACTGAAGCTTTCTTT . . TRBJ1-1 TRBV7-9
CASSLKGTYGTNEQFF TGTGCCAGCAGCTTAAAAGGGACATATGGGACCAATGAGCAGTTCTTC . . TRBJ2-1 TRBV7-8
CASSQARSNTEAFF TGCGCCAGCAGCCAAGCCAGGAGCAACACTGAAGCTTTCTTT . . TRBJ1-1 TRBV4-1
CASSQGLGFYNEQFF TGCGCCAGCAGCCAAGGGCTAGGTTTCTACAATGAGCAGTTCTTC . . TRBJ2-1 TRBV4-1
CASSIGDTTGELFF TGTGCCAGTAGTATAGGGGACACCACCGGGGAGCTGTTTTTT . . TRBJ2-2 TRBV19
CASRQGTDTQYF TGTGCCAGCAGACAAGGAACAGATACGCAGTATTTT . . TRBJ2-3 TRBV6-2/TRBV6-3
CASILHPGTATYEQYF TGTGCCAGCATCCTTCATCCTGGGACGGCGACCTACGAGCAGTACTTC . . TRBJ2-7 TRBV6-5
CASSPKPGYSYNEQFF TGTGCCAGCAGTCCCAAGCCAGGGTACTCCTACAATGAGCAGTTCTTC . few TRBJ2-1 TRBV12-3/TRBV12-4
CATSSSQGTNEKLFF TGTGCCACCAGCAGTTCACAGGGGACGAATGAAAAACTGTTTTTT TRBD1 . TRBJ1-4 TRBV15
CASSRLHRGLDTQYF TGTGCCAGCAGCCGTTTGCACAGGGGATTAGATACGCAGTATTTT TRBD1 few TRBJ2-3 TRBV7-2
CATSRDFDRTTPEEKLFF TGTGCCACCAGCAGAGATTTTGACAGGACAACCCCGGAAGAAAAACTGTTTTTT . few TRBJ1-4 TRBV15
CASSQDPWGAKNIQYF TGCGCCAGCAGCCAAGATCCGTGGGGAGCCAAAAACATTCAGTACTTC . . TRBJ2-4 TRBV4-3
CASSQGDDGRGGYTF TGCGCCAGCAGCCAAGGGGACGACGGTCGTGGGGGCTACACCTTC . few TRBJ1-2 TRBV4-1
CASSYGTGASYEQYF TGTGCCAGCAGTTATGGGACAGGGGCCTCCTACGAGCAGTACTTC TRBD1 . TRBJ2-7 TRBV6-2/TRBV6-3
CASSPRGRTDLYNYGYTF TGTGCCAGCTCACCACGGGGGAGAACCGATCTTTATAACTATGGCTACACCTTC . few TRBJ1-2 TRBV18
CASSYSGTNGYTF TGTGCCAGCAGTTACTCTGGGACTAATGGCTACACCTTC . . TRBJ1-2 TRBV6-2/TRBV6-3
CASSRTAYNSPLHF TGTGCCAGCAGCCGGACAGCTTATAATTCACCCCTCCACTTT . . TRBJ1-6 TRBV7-2
CASSSQGKAFF TGTGCCAGCAGCTCACAGGGTAAAGCTTTCTTT . . TRBJ1-1 TRBV7-6
CASSSPGHEQFF TGTGCCAGCAGTTCCCCCGGGCATGAGCAGTTCTTC . . TRBJ2-1 TRBV12-3/TRBV12-4
CASSQGAESEQYF TGTGCCAGCAGCCAAGGGGCGGAGAGCGAGCAGTACTTC . . TRBJ2-7 TRBV4-1
CSASHGTGSYEQYF TGCAGTGCTAGTCACGGGACAGGGTCCTACGAGCAGTACTTC TRBD1 . TRBJ2-7 TRBV20-1
CASSYSYDRDDQPQHF TGTGCCAGCAGTTACTCCTACGACAGGGATGATCAGCCCCAGCATTTT TRBD1 few TRBJ1-5 TRBV6-2/TRBV6-3
CASSFGTAYQETQYF TGTGCCAGTAGTTTTGGGACAGCGTACCAAGAGACCCAGTACTTC TRBD1 few TRBJ2-5 TRBV19
CASSLVVFQGAFF TGTGCCAGCAGTTTAGTAGTCTTTCAGGGGGCTTTCTTT . . TRBJ1-1 TRBV12-3/TRBV12-4
CASSYPRGGDPDTQYF TGTGCCAGCAGTTACCCCCGGGGGGGGGACCCAGATACGCAGTATTTT TRBD2 . TRBJ2-3 TRBV6-2/TRBV6-3
CASSSPGQEQYEQYF TGTGCCAGCAGTTCCCCGGGACAGGAGCAATACGAGCAGTACTTC TRBD1 few TRBJ2-7 TRBV12-3/TRBV12-4
CASSPQDQPQHF TGTGCCAGCAGTCCCCAGGATCAGCCCCAGCATTTT . . TRBJ1-5 TRBV12-3/TRBV12-4
CASSGLGTGDPDTQYF TGTGCCAGCAGCGGGCTGGGGACAGGGGACCCGGATACGCAGTATTTT TRBD1 . TRBJ2-3 TRBV5-5
CASSLGHMTTGELFF TGCGCCAGCAGCCTCGGTCACATGACCACCGGGGAGCTGTTTTTT . . TRBJ2-2 TRBV4-1
CASSVEGIISSYNEQFF TGTGCCAGCAGTGTGGAGGGGATCATAAGCTCCTACAATGAGCAGTTCTTC . . TRBJ2-1 TRBV6-1
CASSLLGLAGVNTGELFF TGTGCCAGCAGTTTACTAGGACTAGCGGGGGTAAACACCGGGGAGCTGTTTTTT TRBD2 few TRBJ2-2 TRBV27
CASSLGGQTNEKLFF TGTGCCAGCAGCTTAGGCGGGCAGACTAATGAAAAACTGTTTTTT . few TRBJ1-4 TRBV7-8
CASRPRDLATDTQYF TGTGCCAGCAGACCCCGAGACTTGGCCACAGATACGCAGTATTTT . few TRBJ2-3 TRBV7-2
CASSVAGVGDYNEQFF TGTGCCAGCAGCGTAGCGGGGGTAGGTGACTACAATGAGCAGTTCTTC TRBD2 few TRBJ2-1 TRBV7-9
CASSQGTGGAHQETQYF TGTGCCAGCAGTCAAGGGACAGGCGGTGCACACCAAGAGACCCAGTACTTC TRBD1 . TRBJ2-5 TRBV7-2